Listed below are T cell receptor beta chains from one sample, sequenced in a study of cytomegalovirus exposure and HLA in healthy donors. Method: immunoSEQ multiplex PCR; TCRdb's copy keeps in-frame clones and lacks some. The table gives approximately 150,000 clones; the top ten clones make up under 2% of it. The sample consisted of PBMCs. These receptors were obtained from a woman aged 45-59 years in good health and CMV-seronegative. CDR3s include the opening cysteine and the closing phenylalanine or tryptophan. A D gene is named only where the DNA matches it firmly.

>TRBV6-6|TRBJ2-7|TRBD2
CASRSGRALGEQYF
TGTGCCAGCAGGTCCGGGAGGGCCCTGGGCGAGCAGTACTTC
>TRBV11-2|TRBJ2-7|NA
CASSLQVSYEQYF
TGTGCCAGCAGCTTACAGGTCTCCTACGAGCAGTACTTC
>TRBV5-6|TRBJ1-5|TRBD1
CASSVGRQGNGFNQPQHF
TGTGCCAGCAGCGTGGGAAGACAGGGAAATGGGTTCAATCAGCCCCAGCATTTT
>TRBV4-1|TRBJ2-2|NA
CASSGVPGGLAGELFF
TGCGCCAGCAGCGGGGTCCCAGGGGGGTTGGCCGGGGAGCTGTTTTTT
>TRBV15|TRBJ2-1|TRBD2
CATSSLFTSGGPYNEQFF
TGTGCCACCAGCAGTCTCTTCACTAGCGGGGGACCATACAATGAGCAGTTCTTC
>TRBV5-1|TRBJ2-1|TRBD1
CASSPGTANEQFF
TGCGCCAGCAGCCCGGGGACAGCCAATGAGCAGTTCTTC
>TRBV4-2|TRBJ1-2|TRBD1
CASSRGDRDDYGYTF
TGTGCCAGCAGCCGAGGGGACAGGGACGACTATGGCTACACCTTC
>TRBV6-6|TRBJ1-5|NA
CASCIRGGNQPQHF
TGTGCCAGCTGCATTCGGGGGGGCAATCAGCCCCAGCATTTT
>TRBV4-3|TRBJ2-7|TRBD1
CASSLRTGSAYEQYF
TGCGCCAGCAGCCTCCGGACAGGGAGCGCCTACGAGCAGTACTTC
>TRBV6-4|TRBJ2-1|TRBD1
CASSDPGDRGQFF
TGTGCCAGCAGTGACCCTGGGGACAGAGGGCAGTTCTTC
>TRBV5-6|TRBJ1-1|NA
CASSLGGGNTEAFF
TGTGCCAGCAGCTTGGGAGGGGGGAACACTGAAGCTTTCTTT
>TRBV6-5|TRBJ2-7|TRBD2
CASSPGGGPYEQYF
TGTGCCAGCAGCCCCGGGGGGGGTCCGTACGAGCAGTACTTC
>TRBV18|TRBJ1-2|NA
CASSPGQPTNYGYTF
TGTGCCAGCTCACCCGGACAGCCTACTAACTATGGCTACACCTTC
>TRBV28|TRBJ2-2|TRBD1
CASSASTGTENTGELFF
TGTGCCAGCAGTGCCTCGACCGGGACAGAGAACACCGGGGAGCTGTTTTTT
>TRBV5-1|TRBJ2-5|TRBD2
CASSPGLALQETQYF
TGCGCCAGCAGCCCTGGACTAGCGCTCCAAGAGACCCAGTACTTC
>TRBV7-2|TRBJ2-7|TRBD1
CASSSLGQVRNYEQYF
TGTGCCAGCAGCTCTCTCGGACAGGTTCGCAACTACGAGCAGTACTTC
>TRBV13|TRBJ2-5|NA
CASSPQGRETQYF
TGTGCCAGCAGCCCCCAAGGGAGAGAGACCCAGTACTTC
>TRBV7-2|TRBJ2-7|NA
CASSLQGYEQYF
TGTGCCAGCAGCTTGCAGGGGTACGAGCAGTACTTC
>TRBV4-1|TRBJ1-1|NA
CASSQGSGMNTEAFF
TGCGCCAGCAGCCAAGGGAGCGGAATGAACACTGAAGCTTTCTTT
>TRBV27|TRBJ2-6|TRBD1
CASRPGQGPSGANVLTF
TGTGCCAGCAGACCGGGACAGGGCCCATCTGGGGCCAACGTCCTGACTTTC
>TRBV18|TRBJ2-7|TRBD2
CASSLGLAGGLSYEQYF
TGTGCCAGCTCACTCGGACTAGCGGGGGGGTTATCCTACGAGCAGTACTTC
>TRBV4-1|TRBJ1-5|TRBD1
CASSHRGQAQPQHF
TGCGCCAGCAGCCACAGGGGGCAGGCTCAGCCCCAGCATTTT
>TRBV28|TRBJ1-4|TRBD1
CASMVLGQGDEKLFF
TGTGCCAGCATGGTATTGGGACAGGGGGATGAAAAACTGTTTTTT
>TRBV6-5|TRBJ2-5|NA
CASRLYGGETQYF
TGTGCCAGCAGGTTATATGGAGGAGAGACCCAGTACTTC
>TRBV5-1|TRBJ1-4|NA
CASSPGRDSGEKLFF
TGCGCCAGCAGCCCCGGACGGGATTCCGGTGAAAAACTGTTTTTT
>TRBV5-4|TRBJ2-1|NA
CASSLDRGSYNEQFF
TGTGCCAGCAGCCTTGACCGGGGGTCCTACAATGAGCAGTTCTTC
>TRBV7-3|TRBJ2-2|NA
CASTSTGELFF
TGTGCCAGCACCAGCACCGGGGAGCTGTTTTTT
>TRBV7-6|TRBJ2-2|NA
CASSSGYTNTGELFF
TGTGCCAGCAGTTCAGGATACACTAACACCGGGGAGCTGTTTTTT
>TRBV10-1|TRBJ2-7|NA
CASSESRIPTEQYF
TGCGCCAGCAGTGAATCCAGGATACCAACCGAGCAGTACTTC
>TRBV5-1|TRBJ2-1|TRBD2
CASSLYSLLAGGPSAYNEQFF
TGCGCCAGCAGCTTATACTCGTTGCTAGCGGGGGGGCCATCTGCCTACAATGAGCAGTTCTTC
>TRBV7-2|TRBJ1-1|NA
CASSAYGGYTEAFF
TGTGCCAGCAGCGCCTACGGGGGGTACACTGAAGCTTTCTTT
>TRBV2|TRBJ2-5|NA
CASSEVQGEAAETQYF
TGTGCCAGCAGTGAAGTTCAGGGGGAGGCAGCGGAGACCCAGTACTTC
>TRBV30|TRBJ2-6|TRBD2
CAGSGGRAGANVLTF
TGTGCCGGGAGTGGAGGGAGGGCTGGGGCCAACGTCCTGACTTTC
>TRBV5-4|TRBJ2-7|NA
CASSLDVSAYEQYF
TGTGCCAGCAGCTTGGATGTCAGCGCCTACGAGCAGTACTTC
>TRBV11-2|TRBJ1-6|TRBD1
CASSTVTGAGSPLHF
TGTGCCAGCAGCACAGTGACAGGGGCGGGTTCACCCCTCCACTTT
>TRBV14|TRBJ1-1|NA
CASSQELGGTEAFF
TGTGCCAGCAGCCAAGAGCTGGGGGGCACTGAAGCTTTCTTT
>TRBV5-1|TRBJ1-1|TRBD1
CASSLVLDGTGEAFF
TGCGCCAGCAGCTTGGTCCTTGATGGGACAGGTGAAGCTTTCTTT
>TRBV5-4|TRBJ2-7|TRBD2
CASSSLGLAGEQYF
TGTGCCAGCAGCTCACTGGGACTAGCGGGAGAGCAGTACTTC
>TRBV2|TRBJ1-2|TRBD1
CASSEGQIYGYTF
TGTGCCAGCAGTGAGGGACAGATCTATGGCTACACCTTC
>TRBV5-1|TRBJ1-1|NA
CASSRDRFDTEAFF
TGCGCCAGCAGCAGAGACAGGTTCGACACTGAAGCTTTCTTT
>TRBV28|TRBJ2-5|TRBD2
CASTSAGGWETQYF
TGTGCCAGCACGTCAGCGGGGGGTTGGGAGACCCAGTACTTC
>TRBV5-1|TRBJ2-1|TRBD2
CASSSGLAATYNEQFF
TGCGCCAGCAGCTCCGGACTAGCGGCTACCTACAATGAGCAGTTCTTC
>TRBV5-1|TRBJ2-1|NA
CASSLRSEQFF
TGCGCCAGCAGCTTGCGGAGTGAGCAGTTCTTC
>TRBV2|TRBJ1-4|NA
CASRAAATNEKLFF
TGTGCCAGCAGAGCAGCGGCAACTAATGAAAAACTGTTTTTT
>TRBV5-6|TRBJ2-2|TRBD1
CASSQEDRLSAGELFF
TGTGCCAGCAGCCAAGAGGACAGGCTTTCCGCCGGGGAGCTGTTTTTT
>TRBV7-8|TRBJ2-7|TRBD2
CASSARTSGPTYEQYF
TGTGCCAGCAGCGCCCGGACTAGCGGCCCAACCTACGAGCAGTACTTC
>TRBV7-2|TRBJ2-7|TRBD2
CASSLEGLGSYEQYF
TGTGCCAGCAGCTTAGAGGGACTAGGATCCTACGAGCAGTACTTC
>TRBV9|TRBJ2-1|NA
CASSDRTDYNEQFF
TGTGCCAGCAGCGATCGGACAGATTACAATGAGCAGTTCTTC
>TRBV5-4|TRBJ1-3|NA
CASSFSGGSGNTIYF
TGTGCCAGCAGCTTTTCTGGGGGGTCTGGAAACACCATATATTTT
>TRBV7-2|TRBJ2-7|NA
CASSFFGRTYEQYF
TGTGCCAGCAGCTTTTTCGGGAGAACCTACGAGCAGTACTTC
>TRBV18|TRBJ2-2|TRBD1
CASSPRTGRTGELFF
TGTGCCAGCTCACCTCGGACAGGACGGACCGGGGAGCTGTTTTTT
>TRBV6-5|TRBJ2-7|TRBD1
CASSFGTGEAYEQYF
TGTGCCAGCAGTTTTGGGACAGGGGAGGCCTACGAGCAGTACTTC
>TRBV4-1|TRBJ1-2|NA
CASSLLGGTGDGYTF
TGCGCCAGCAGCCTCCTAGGTGGGACTGGCGATGGCTACACCTTC
>TRBV2|TRBJ1-3|NA
CASSRGSGNTIYF
TGTGCCAGTTCTCGGGGATCCGGAAACACCATATATTTT
>TRBV28|TRBJ1-1|NA
CASRFRPGIVRLNTEAFF
TGTGCCAGCAGGTTCCGACCAGGGATCGTGAGGTTGAACACTGAAGCTTTCTTT